The entry below gives a single TCR beta chain sequence along with its context. What it binds is unknown. cDNA libraries for TCR beta contained unique molecular identifiers. TCRdb called the PCR reads again in MiXCR, with one record for every CDR3 protein. The sample lists hundreds of thousands of distinct CDR3 sequences, 25% to 30% seen once, with approximately 0.55% in the top ten. With 1 base removed from V and 6 bases from J, the gap between germline ends came to 12 bases. Germline V lookup: CDR1 MGHRA, CDR2 YSYEKL. The CDR3 contains 14 residues. This sample was included in a study of post-analysis software for immune sequencing data. Study at large: The courses of disease that were included comprised relapsing-remitting, secondary progressive and progressive-relapsing multiple sclerosis.

Study results and limitations: Patients carried 5 or 6 TRBV segments more frequently than controls did, and TRBV5-6, TRBV5-1 and TRBV20-1 were among them.

V and J are TRBV4-1 and TRBJ1-2; D may be TRBD1 (5 bases). The sample taken for sequencing was blood. This TCR came from a girl aged 5-17 years with multiple sclerosis. The CDR3 DNA follows: TGCGCCAGCAGCCAAGCAGACAGTCGACATGGCTACACCTTC. It translates to CASSQADSRHGYTF.